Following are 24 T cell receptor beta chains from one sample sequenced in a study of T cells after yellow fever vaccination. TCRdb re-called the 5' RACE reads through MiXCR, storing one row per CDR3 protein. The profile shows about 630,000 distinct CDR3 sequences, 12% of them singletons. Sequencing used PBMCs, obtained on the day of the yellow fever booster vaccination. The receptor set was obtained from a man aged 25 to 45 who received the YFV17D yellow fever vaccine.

The CDR3 spells CASSLEMGQRETQYF. In nucleotides, the CDR3 is TGCGCCAGCAGCTTGGAGATGGGACAACGCGAGACCCAGTACTTC. V and J are TRBV5-1 and TRBJ2-5; D may be TRBD1 (6 bases). V was pared by 0 bases and J by 5 bases, with 14 bases between. The CDR3 spans 15 residues. Germline V gene sequence: CDR1 SGHRS, CDR2 YFSETQ.

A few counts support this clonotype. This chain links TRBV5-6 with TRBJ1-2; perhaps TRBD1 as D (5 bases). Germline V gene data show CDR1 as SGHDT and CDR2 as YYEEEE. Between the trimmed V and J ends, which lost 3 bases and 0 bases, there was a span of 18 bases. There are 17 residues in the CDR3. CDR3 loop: CASSSESRWGTNYGYTF. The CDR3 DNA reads TGTGCCAGCAGCTCCGAATCGCGGTGGGGGACTAACTATGGCTACACCTTC.

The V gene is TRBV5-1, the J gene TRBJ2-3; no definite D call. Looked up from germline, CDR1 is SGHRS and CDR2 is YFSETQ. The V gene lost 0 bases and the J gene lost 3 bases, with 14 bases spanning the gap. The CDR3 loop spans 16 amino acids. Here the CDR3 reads CASSLAAMKGTDTQYF. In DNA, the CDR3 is TGCGCCAGCAGCTTGGCCGCGATGAAGGGTACAGATACGCAGTATTTT.

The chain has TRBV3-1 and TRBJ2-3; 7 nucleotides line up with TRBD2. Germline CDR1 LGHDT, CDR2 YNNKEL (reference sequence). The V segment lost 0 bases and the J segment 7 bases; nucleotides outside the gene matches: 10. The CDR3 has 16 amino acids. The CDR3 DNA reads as TGTGCCAGCAGCCAAGAAAGGGCAGCGGGATGGAATACGCAGTATTTT. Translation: CASSQERAAGWNTQYF.

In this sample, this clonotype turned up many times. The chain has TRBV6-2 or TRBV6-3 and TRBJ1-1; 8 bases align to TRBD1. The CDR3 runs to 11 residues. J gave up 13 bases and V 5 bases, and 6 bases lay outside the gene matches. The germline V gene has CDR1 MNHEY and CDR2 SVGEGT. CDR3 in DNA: TGTGCCAGCAGTACCACAGGGGGGCTTTTCTTT. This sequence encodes CASSTTGGLFF.

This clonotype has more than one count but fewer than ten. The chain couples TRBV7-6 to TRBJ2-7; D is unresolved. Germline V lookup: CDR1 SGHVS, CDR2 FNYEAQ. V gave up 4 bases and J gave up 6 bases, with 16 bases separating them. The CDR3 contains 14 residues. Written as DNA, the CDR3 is TGTGCCAGCAGCTCGGTTGGGGTGGCCTCCGAGCAGTACTTC. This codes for CASSSVGVASEQYF.

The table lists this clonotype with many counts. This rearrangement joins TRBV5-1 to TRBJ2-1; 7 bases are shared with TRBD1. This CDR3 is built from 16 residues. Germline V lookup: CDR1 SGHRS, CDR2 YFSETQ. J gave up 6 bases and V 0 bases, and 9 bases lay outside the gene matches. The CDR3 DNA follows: TGCGCCAGCAGCTTGGTACTAGGGGGCTGGCGCAATGAGCAGTTCTTC. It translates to CASSLVLGGWRNEQFF.

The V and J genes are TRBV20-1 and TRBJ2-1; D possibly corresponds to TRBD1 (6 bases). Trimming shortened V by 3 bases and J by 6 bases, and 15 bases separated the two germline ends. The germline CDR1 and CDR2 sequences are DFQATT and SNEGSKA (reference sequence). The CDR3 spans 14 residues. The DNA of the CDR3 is TGCAGTGCTAGCTCGACAAGGGGGATCAATGAGCAGTTCTTC. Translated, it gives CSASSTRGINEQFF.

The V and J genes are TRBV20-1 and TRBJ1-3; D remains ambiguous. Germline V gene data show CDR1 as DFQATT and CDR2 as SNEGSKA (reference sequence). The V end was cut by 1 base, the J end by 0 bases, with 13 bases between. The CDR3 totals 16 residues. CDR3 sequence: CSARATTRSSGNTIYF. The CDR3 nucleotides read TGCAGTGCTAGAGCGACCACACGGAGCTCTGGAAACACCATATATTTT.

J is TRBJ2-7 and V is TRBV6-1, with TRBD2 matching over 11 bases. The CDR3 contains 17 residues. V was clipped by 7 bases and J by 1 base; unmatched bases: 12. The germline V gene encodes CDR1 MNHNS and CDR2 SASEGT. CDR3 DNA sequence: TGTGCCAGCACTCCCACAAGGCCTAGCGGGAGGTCCTACGAGCAGTACTTC. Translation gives CASTPTRPSGRSYEQYF.

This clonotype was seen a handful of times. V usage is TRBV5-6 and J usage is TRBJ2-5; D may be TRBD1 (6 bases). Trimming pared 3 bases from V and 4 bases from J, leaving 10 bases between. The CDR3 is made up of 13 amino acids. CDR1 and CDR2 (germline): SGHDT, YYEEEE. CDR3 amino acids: CASSSTGTETQYF. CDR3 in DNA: TGTGCCAGCAGCTCGACAGGAACAGAGACCCAGTACTTC.

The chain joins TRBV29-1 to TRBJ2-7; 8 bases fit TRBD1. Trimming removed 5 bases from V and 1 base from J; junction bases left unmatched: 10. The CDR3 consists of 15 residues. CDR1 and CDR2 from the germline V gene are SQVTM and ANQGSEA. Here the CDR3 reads CSVIGGQVLSYEQYF. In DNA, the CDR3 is TGCAGCGTTATAGGGGGACAGGTGCTATCCTACGAGCAGTACTTC.

DNA of the CDR3: TGTGCCAGCAGCTTAGGGTCTGTTGGCCAGACCCAGTACTTC. Translated: CASSLGSVGQTQYF. V usage is TRBV7-9 and J usage is TRBJ2-5; no firm D call. CDR3 length equals 14 residues. The V gene lost 1 base and the J gene lost 6 bases, with 12 bases spanning the gap. The germline gives CDR1 SEHNR, CDR2 FQNEAQ (reference sequence). Variable domain in full (rest from reference TRBV7-9 and TRBJ2-5): DTGVSQNPRHKITKRGQNVTFRCDPISEHNRLYWYRQTLGQGPEFLTYFQNEAQLEKSRLLSDRFSAERPKGSFSTLEIQRTEQGDSAMYLCASSLGSVGQTQYFGPGTRLLVL.

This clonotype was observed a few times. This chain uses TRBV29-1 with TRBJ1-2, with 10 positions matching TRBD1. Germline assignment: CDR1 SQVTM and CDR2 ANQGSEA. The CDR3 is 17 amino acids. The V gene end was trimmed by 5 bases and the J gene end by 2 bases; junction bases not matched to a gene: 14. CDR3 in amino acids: CSVQMGQGSGKNYGYTF. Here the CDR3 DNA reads TGCAGCGTTCAGATGGGACAGGGGAGTGGTAAGAACTATGGCTACACCTTC.

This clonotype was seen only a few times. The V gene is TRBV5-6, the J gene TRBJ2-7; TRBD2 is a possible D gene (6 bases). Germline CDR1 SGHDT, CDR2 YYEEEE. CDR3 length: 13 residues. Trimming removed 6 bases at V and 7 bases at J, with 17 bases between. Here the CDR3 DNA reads TGTGCCAGCAACTCGGGAGCTCTCGGGGAGCAGTACTTC. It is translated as CASNSGALGEQYF.

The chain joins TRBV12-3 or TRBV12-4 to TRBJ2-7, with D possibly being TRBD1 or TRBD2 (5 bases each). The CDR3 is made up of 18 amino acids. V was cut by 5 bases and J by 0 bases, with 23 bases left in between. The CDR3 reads CASSPPPWGTASSYEQYF. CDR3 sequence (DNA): TGTGCCAGCAGTCCCCCTCCCTGGGGGACGGCGAGCTCCTACGAGCAGTACTTC.

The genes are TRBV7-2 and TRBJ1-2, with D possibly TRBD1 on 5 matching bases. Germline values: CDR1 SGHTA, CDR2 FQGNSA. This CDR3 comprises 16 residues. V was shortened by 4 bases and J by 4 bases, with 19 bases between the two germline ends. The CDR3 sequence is CASSYQSGADFYGYTF. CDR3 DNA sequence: TGTGCCAGCAGCTACCAAAGTGGGGCAGACTTCTATGGCTACACCTTC. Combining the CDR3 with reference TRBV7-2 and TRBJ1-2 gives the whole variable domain GAGVSQSPSNKVTEKGKDVELRCDPISGHTALYWYRQSLGQGLEFLIYFQGNSAPDKSGLPSDRFSAERTGGSVSTLTIQRTQQEDSAVYLCASSYQSGADFYGYTFGSGTRLTVV.

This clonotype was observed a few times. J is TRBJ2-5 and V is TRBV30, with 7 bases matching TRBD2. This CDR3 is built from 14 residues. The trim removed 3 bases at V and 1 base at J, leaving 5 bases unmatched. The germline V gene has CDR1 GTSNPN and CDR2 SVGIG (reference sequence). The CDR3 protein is CAWRLWTSQETQYF. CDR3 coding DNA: TGTGCCTGGAGACTCTGGACTAGCCAAGAGACCCAGTACTTC. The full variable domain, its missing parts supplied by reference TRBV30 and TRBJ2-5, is SQTIHQWPATLVQPVGSPLSLECTVEGTSNPNLYWYRQAAGRGLQLLFYSVGIGQISSEVPQNLSASRPQDRQFILSSKKLLLSDSGFYLCAWRLWTSQETQYFGPGTRLLVL.

CDR3 nucleotides: TGTGCCAGCAGTGAATTGTCTAGCAGGGCGAATACGCAGTATTTT. It codes for CASSELSSRANTQYF. V and J are TRBV25-1 and TRBJ2-3; tentatively, D is TRBD1 or TRBD2 (5 bases each). CDR1 MGHDK and CDR2 SYGVNS come from the germline V gene. V lost 1 base, J lost 7 bases, and 15 bases lay in between. The CDR3 sequence is 15 residues long.

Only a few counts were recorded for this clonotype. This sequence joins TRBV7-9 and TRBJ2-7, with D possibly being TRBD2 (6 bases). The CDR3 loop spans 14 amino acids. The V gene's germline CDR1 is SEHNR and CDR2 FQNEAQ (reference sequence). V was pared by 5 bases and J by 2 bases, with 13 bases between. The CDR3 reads CASSGGSNTYEQYF. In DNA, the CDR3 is TGTGCCAGCAGCGGAGGGTCCAATACCTACGAGCAGTACTTC.

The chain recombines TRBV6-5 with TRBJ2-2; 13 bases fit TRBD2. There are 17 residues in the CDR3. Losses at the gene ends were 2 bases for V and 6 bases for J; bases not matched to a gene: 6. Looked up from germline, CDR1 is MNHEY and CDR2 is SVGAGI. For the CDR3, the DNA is TGTGCCAGCAGTTACCCTACTAGCGGGAGGGGGCCCGGGGAGCTGTTTTTT. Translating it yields CASSYPTSGRGPGELFF.

The CDR3 is CASSGGGASGNYEQYF. CDR3 DNA: TGTGCCAGCAGCGGCGGGGGGGCTAGCGGGAACTACGAGCAGTACTTC. The chain joins TRBV7-6 to TRBJ2-7; TRBD2 matches 9 bases. V shed 5 bases and J 3 bases; nucleotides not matched to a gene: 11. The length of the CDR3 is 16 residues. Germline V CDR1 and CDR2: SGHVS, FNYEAQ.

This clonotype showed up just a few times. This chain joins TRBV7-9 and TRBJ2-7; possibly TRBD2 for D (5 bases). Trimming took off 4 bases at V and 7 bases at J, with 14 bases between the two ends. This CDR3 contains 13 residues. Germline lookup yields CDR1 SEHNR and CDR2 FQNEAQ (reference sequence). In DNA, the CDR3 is TGTGCCAGCAGCTCCATTGGTCCGGGAGAGCAGTACTTC. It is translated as CASSSIGPGEQYF.

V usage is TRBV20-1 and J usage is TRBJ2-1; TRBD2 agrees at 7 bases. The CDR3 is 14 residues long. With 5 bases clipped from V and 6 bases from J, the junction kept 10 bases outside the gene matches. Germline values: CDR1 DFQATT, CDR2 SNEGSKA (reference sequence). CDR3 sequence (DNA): TGCAGTGCTGATCGGGCGGGAGTCGGCAATGAGCAGTTCTTC. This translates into CSADRAGVGNEQFF.